These 23 T cell receptor beta chains were all obtained from the same sample, sequenced in a study of regulatory T cells in long-lasting Graves disease. Described time point: newly diagnosed GD, antithyroid drugs for less than 3 months. RNA isolated from PBMCs was used to make the TCR library. CDR3 regions were amplified by Arm-PCR using iRepertoire HTBI primers to build TCR beta libraries. One entry per CDR3 protein, called by TCRdb with MiXCR from the multiplex PCR reads. This table has a few hundred thousand distinct CDR3 sequences, about 15% appearing once. These data were also filed under a second study, of T cells in Graves' hyperthyroidism and ophthalmopathy.

Sequenced material: peripheral blood mononuclear cells (PBMCs), taken at new diagnosis, from a patient treated with antithyroid drugs. These receptors were taken from a woman aged 18-29 years with Graves disease.

This clonotype was found a few times. This sequence joins TRBV30 and TRBJ2-7, with a weak D call TRBD1 (6 bases). V dropped 3 bases and J dropped 2 bases, with 17 bases sitting between them. The CDR3 is 15 residues long. CDR1 is GTSNPN, CDR2 SVGIG, per germline (reference sequence). In DNA form, the CDR3 reads TGTGCCTGGAGGATAAAAAAAACAGGGACCTACGAGCAGTACTTC. Amino acids: CAWRIKKTGTYEQYF.

With respect to this clonotype: One base away lies a much larger clone, so this may be a sequencing read error. The chain carries TRBV5-1 and TRBJ2-1; 7 bases fit TRBD1. This CDR3 contains 14 residues. The V gene's germline CDR1 is SGHRS and CDR2 YFSETQ. CDR3 nucleotides: TGCGCCAGCAAGGGGGCCTTGACCTACGATGAGCAGTTCTTC. Residues: CASKGALTYDEQFF.

This clonotype was seen repeatedly, ten times or more. The chain recombines TRBV7-3 with TRBJ2-1; D is possibly TRBD2 (6 bases). This CDR3 spans 15 amino acids. The V and J ends lost 5 bases and 7 bases respectively, with 18 bases between them. Germline assignment: CDR1 SGHTA and CDR2 FQGTGA. The CDR3 here is CASSPTASVGNEQFF. CDR3 in DNA: TGTGCCAGCAGCCCCACGGCTAGCGTTGGGAATGAGCAGTTCTTC.

The table lists this clonotype with a few counts. In DNA, the CDR3 is TGTGCCAGTAGTATCTCACCAAGTATCGTGTACGAGCAGTACTTC. Protein product: CASSISPSIVYEQYF. The J gene is TRBJ2-7, the V gene TRBV19; no definite D call. V lost 3 bases to trimming and J lost 4 bases, with 16 bases between them. Germline CDR1 and CDR2: LNHDA and SQIVND (reference sequence). CDR3 length: 15 amino acids.

This clonotype has a count of ten or more. The gene calls are TRBV27 and TRBJ2-1; TRBD1 aligns across 9 bases. Germline CDR1 MNHEY, CDR2 SMNVEV (reference sequence). There are 14 residues in the CDR3. Trimming removed 7 bases from V and 2 bases from J; junction bases left unmatched: 3. CDR3 region: CASTRTGAYNEQFF. The CDR3 DNA reads as TGTGCCAGCACAAGGACAGGGGCCTACAATGAGCAGTTCTTC.

This clonotype was seen ten or more times. The chain carries TRBV6-1 and TRBJ2-7, with D possibly called TRBD1 or TRBD2 (6 bases each). This CDR3 comprises 15 residues. The ends were cut back, 5 bases at V and 2 bases at J, with 16 bases in the middle. Per germline, CDR1 MNHNS and CDR2 SASEGT. The CDR3 reads CASSPRLGGTYEQYF. The CDR3 region has the DNA TGTGCCAGCAGTCCTCGACTAGGGGGAACCTACGAGCAGTACTTC.

The J gene is TRBJ1-5, the V gene TRBV20-1, with D perhaps matching TRBD1 (5 bases). V was clipped by 0 bases and J by 6 bases, with 12 bases between them. The CDR3 runs to 14 residues. Germline CDR1 DFQATT, CDR2 SNEGSKA (reference sequence). CDR3 loop: CSARDRRAGQPQHF. The CDR3 region has the DNA TGCAGTGCTAGAGACCGCAGGGCGGGTCAGCCCCAGCATTTT.

The sample holds many counts of this clonotype. The chain combines TRBV12-3 or TRBV12-4 with TRBJ1-1; D gene uncertain. V lost 7 bases and J lost 10, with 19 bases in between. This CDR3 spans 13 amino acids. The CDR3 DNA sequence: TGTGCCAGCAATGGTGGTCAGGCGAGGCGAGCTTTCTTT. Its translation: CASNGGQARRAFF.

This clonotype has at least ten counts. The chain joins TRBV18 to TRBJ2-3; D perhaps matches TRBD1 (5 bases). The CDR3 extends over 14 amino acids. Germline V CDR1 and CDR2: KGHSH, LQKENI. V was shortened by 3 bases and J by 2 bases, with 9 bases between the two germline ends. CDR3 in amino acids: CASSPPGFTDTQYF. The CDR3 bases are TGTGCCAGCTCACCGCCAGGGTTCACAGATACGCAGTATTTT. The full variable domain, rest sourced from reference TRBV18 and TRBJ2-3, is NAGVMQNPRHLVRRRGQEARLRCSPMKGHSHVYWYRQLPEEGLKFMVYLQKENIIDESGMPKERFSAEFPKEGPSILRIQQVVRGDSAAYFCASSPPGFTDTQYFGPGTRLTVL.

This clonotype was recorded only once. A read error may explain this, as a much larger clone is one base away. CDR3 protein: CDSTTPRRGGNQPQHF. DNA for the CDR3: TGTGACAGCACTACCCCCCGCAGGGGTGGCAATCAGCCCCAGCATTTT. The chain joins TRBV28 to TRBJ1-5, with D possibly being TRBD1 (6 bases). The CDR3 sequence is 16 residues long. In germline, CDR1 is MDHEN, CDR2 SYDVKM.

This clonotype was counted at least ten times. The chain employs TRBV11-2 and TRBJ2-5; a possible D gene is TRBD2 (6 bases). Germline values: CDR1 SGHAT, CDR2 FQNNGV. The CDR3 is 15 amino acids. V was trimmed by 3 bases and J by 5 bases, leaving 16 bases between them. The CDR3 protein is CASSLSAGRPETQYF. The CDR3 nucleotides read TGTGCCAGCAGCTTGTCGGCGGGAAGGCCGGAGACCCAGTACTTC.

The V gene is TRBV19, the J gene TRBJ2-2; 10 positions agree with TRBD2. CDR3 length: 18 amino acids. V trimming: 3 bases; J trimming: 4 bases; junction bases outside the gene matches: 11. CDR1 and CDR2 from the germline V gene are LNHDA and SQIVND (reference sequence). CDR3 protein: CASSIPSGRLPFTGELFF. The CDR3 DNA follows: TGTGCCAGTAGTATTCCTAGCGGGAGACTTCCCTTCACCGGGGAGCTGTTTTTT.

The genes are TRBV18 and TRBJ2-3; D unclear. The end of the DNA fits TRBJ2-5 better, so the J call may be wrong. Germline V gene sequence: CDR1 KGHSH, CDR2 LQKENI. This CDR3 has 13 residues. In DNA, the CDR3 is TGTGCCAGCTCACCAGGCGGTTGGGAGACCCAGTACTTC. As protein: CASSPGGWETQYF.

J is TRBJ2-3 and V is TRBV10-3; TRBD2 matches 7 bases. The CDR3 length is 16 residues. The junction had 5 bases not matched to a gene; V was cut back by 0 bases and J by 2 bases. The V gene's germline CDR1 is ENHRY and CDR2 SYGVKD. The CDR3 region has the DNA TGTGCCATCAGTGAGTCGGAAAGCGGGATCACAGATACGCAGTATTTT. Translated: CAISESESGITDTQYF.

This clonotype showed up many times. CDR3 protein: CASSLFQITYEQYF. The CDR3 nucleotides are TGTGCCAGCAGTTTATTTCAAATAACCTACGAGCAGTACTTC. The rearrangement uses TRBV28 and TRBJ2-7, with D hard to call. There are 14 residues in the CDR3. Trimming shortened V by 1 base and J by 2 bases, and 9 bases separated the two germline ends. The germline CDR1 and CDR2 sequences are MDHEN and SYDVKM.

In this sample, this clonotype turned up many times. This rearrangement joins TRBV5-1 to TRBJ2-3; perhaps TRBD2 as D (5 bases). V was clipped by 4 bases and J by 5 bases, with 11 bases between them. The V gene's germline CDR1 is SGHRS and CDR2 YFSETQ. This CDR3 spans 13 amino acids. The CDR3 reads CASSQEVVDTQYF. CDR3 coding DNA: TGCGCCAGCAGCCAGGAGGTCGTAGATACGCAGTATTTT.

This clonotype appeared a few times. The V call is TRBV28, the J call TRBJ1-5, with TRBD1 as a possible D gene (5 bases). CDR1 is MDHEN and CDR2 is SYDVKM in the germline V gene. The CDR3 loop spans 16 amino acids. Between the trimmed V and J ends, which lost 2 bases and 2 bases, there was a span of 13 bases. CDR3 nucleotides: TGTGCCAGCAGTTTAAAGGGACGGATGCGCAATCAGCCCCAGCATTTT. Its protein is CASSLKGRMRNQPQHF.

At least ten counts were recorded for this clonotype. This chain links TRBV29-1 with TRBJ1-5; TRBD1 is a possible D gene (5 bases). CDR1 is SQVTM, CDR2 ANQGSEA, per germline. The CDR3 is 13 residues long. V lost 5 bases and J lost 0, with 8 bases in between. The CDR3 sequence: CSVLQDSNQPQHF. The CDR3 DNA reads TGCAGCGTTTTACAGGATAGCAATCAGCCCCAGCATTTT.

The V gene is TRBV3-1, the J gene TRBJ2-1; 8 nucleotides match TRBD1. This CDR3 region has 14 residues. The J segment lost 6 bases and the V segment lost 3 bases, leaving 4 bases of the junction unmatched. Germline values: CDR1 LGHDT, CDR2 YNNKEL (reference sequence). CDR3 bases: TGTGCCAGCAGCCACGGGACAGGTTTCAATGAGCAGTTCTTC. This codes for CASSHGTGFNEQFF.

Many counts were recorded for this clonotype. The V call is TRBV7-9, the J call TRBJ2-1, with TRBD2 matching 11 bases. After removal of 5 bases from V and 4 bases from J, the junction contained 10 bases not matched to a gene. Germline V lookup: CDR1 SEHNR, CDR2 FQNEAQ (reference sequence). This CDR3 spans 17 amino acids. CDR3 in amino acids: CASSSVKTSGIYNEQFF. CDR3 sequence (DNA): TGTGCCAGCAGCAGTGTCAAGACTAGCGGGATTTACAATGAGCAGTTCTTC.

J is TRBJ2-2 and V is TRBV20-1; D is possibly TRBD1 or TRBD2 (5 bases each). The CDR3 spans 15 residues. V shed 6 bases and J shed 2 bases, with 16 bases lying between them. Germline V gene data show CDR1 as DFQATT and CDR2 as SNEGSKA (reference sequence). The CDR3 sequence is CSATPPGRNTGELFF. For the CDR3, the DNA is TGCAGTGCAACGCCCCCGGGACGAAACACCGGGGAGCTGTTTTTT.

This clonotype has a count of ten or more. The chain employs TRBV10-3 and TRBJ2-5; 8 bases agree with TRBD2. Per the germline V gene, CDR1 is ENHRY and CDR2 is SYGVKD. Losses at the gene ends were 4 bases for V and 1 base for J; bases not matched to a gene: 8. This CDR3 region has 16 residues. The chain's CDR3 is CAISAAAGVLQETQYF. The DNA for the CDR3 is TGTGCCATCAGTGCTGCAGCGGGAGTCCTCCAAGAGACCCAGTACTTC.

This chain connects TRBV28 to TRBJ2-1; 14 bases match TRBD2. The germline gives CDR1 MDHEN, CDR2 SYDVKM. This CDR3 has 16 amino acids. Germline trimming cut 4 bases from V and 13 bases from J; bases unmatched to any gene: 12. Here the CDR3 DNA reads TGTGCCAGCAGTTCGCCCCCGGGACTAGCGGGAGACCTTCAGTTCTTC. Encoded protein: CASSSPPGLAGDLQFF.